This TCR beta chain is from a study of cytomegalovirus exposure and HLA in healthy donors. This CDR3 has 14 residues. Germline V gives CDR1 MNHEY, CDR2 SVGAGI. V was clipped by 5 bases and J by 3 bases, with 14 bases between them. TCRdb keeps only in-frame clones here, not all; method: immunoSEQ multiplex PCR. The sample includes roughly 100,000 clones, about 94% of them seen just once. This chain joins TRBV6-5 and TRBJ2-7; D is possibly TRBD1 (6 bases). The receptor was isolated from a woman younger than 35 in good health and CMV-seronegative. The sample comprised PBMCs. The DNA of the CDR3 is TGTGCCAGCAGTGGCGCAGGGGCGTACTACGAGCAGTACTTC. Protein product: CASSGAGAYYEQYF.